This T cell receptor beta chain was obtained from a study of PD-L1 blockade in urothelial cancer. This clone turned up a few times. Data came from immunoSEQ multiplex PCR; TCRdb stores just in-frame clones and leaves some out. The table shows 30,000 to 40,000 clones, with approximately 89% occurring only once. Trimming stripped 7 bases from V and 4 bases from J, with 13 bases between. Germline V gene sequence: CDR1 SGHRS, CDR2 YFSETQ. The CDR3 loop spans 13 amino acids. Sample time point: pretreatment peripheral blood. The chain uses TRBV5-1 and TRBJ2-3; D call uncertain. The starting material was PBMCs, obtained around atezolizumab (anti-PD-L1) treatment. The receptor's source is a woman in her fifties or sixties with urothelial cancer. CDR3 DNA sequence: TGCGCCAGCGCGAAATCATTGTCAGATACGCAGTATTTT. Residues: CASAKSLSDTQYF.